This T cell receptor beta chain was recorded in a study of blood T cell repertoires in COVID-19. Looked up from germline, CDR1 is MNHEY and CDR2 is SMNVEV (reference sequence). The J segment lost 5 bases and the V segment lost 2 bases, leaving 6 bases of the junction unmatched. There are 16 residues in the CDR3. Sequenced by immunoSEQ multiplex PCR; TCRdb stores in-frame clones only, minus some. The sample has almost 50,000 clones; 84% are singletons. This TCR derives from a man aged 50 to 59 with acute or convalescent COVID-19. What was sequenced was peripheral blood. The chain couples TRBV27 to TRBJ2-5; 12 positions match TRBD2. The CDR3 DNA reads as TGTGCCAGCAGTTTAAGGCCTAGCGGGGGGGTTGAGACCCAGTACTTC. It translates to CASSLRPSGGVETQYF.